This T cell receptor beta chain was documented in a study of blood T cell repertoires in COVID-19. About the study: The United States, Italy and Spain supplied acute and convalescent COVID-19 samples. T cells, B-cell-depleted T cells, or PBMCs supplied cDNA or gDNA.

There are a few counts of this clone. Trimming left V 2 bases short and J 2 bases short, with 9 bases between. CDR3 size: 13 residues. CDR1 and CDR2 from the germline V gene are GTSNPN and SVGIG (reference sequence). Under the authors' procedure: Using reference gene primer amplification, nucleated cell counts were estimated. Produced via immunoSEQ multiplex PCR; TCRdb's table is partial and in-frame only. The V and J calls and clone size come from that table; D and trimming were worked out from the DNA. There are approximately 88,000 clones in the sample; around 80% occur only once, and roughly 8.2% lies in the top ten.

The chain employs TRBV30 and TRBJ1-2; no firm D call. The sequenced material came from peripheral blood. This receptor was taken from a man aged 50 to 60 who had recovered from COVID-19. CDR3 sequence reads: CAWSPGSNYGYTF. DNA for the CDR3: TGTGCCTGGAGTCCGGGGTCGAACTATGGCTACACCTTC. The full variable domain, its missing parts supplied by reference TRBV30 and TRBJ1-2, is SQTIHQWPATLVQPVGSPLSLECTVEGTSNPNLYWYRQAAGRGLQLLFYSVGIGQISSEVPQNLSASRPQDRQFILSSKKLLLSDSGFYLCAWSPGSNYGYTFGSGTRLTVV.